A single sample gave rise to the 8 T cell receptor beta chains below, sequenced in a study of CD8+CD57+ T cells in acquired aplastic anemia. The TCR beta profiling, which covered VDJ combination and CDR3 sequence, was carried out using genomic DNA as the template. TCRdb itself ran the reads through MiXCR, one entry per CDR3 protein. This sample has around 150,000 distinct CDR3 sequences, with about two thirds found just once. Patients included in sequencing had previously demonstrated CD8+CD57+ cell expansion by flow cytometry. The sample was sorted CD4+, CD8+, or CD8+CD57+ T cells (not recorded which) from PBMCs. These receptors were obtained from a human donor with aplastic anemia.

The chain combines TRBV7-9 with TRBJ2-5; 11 bases line up with TRBD2. Unmatched junction bases numbered 8, after V lost 5 bases and J lost 3 bases. The CDR3 contains 16 residues. Germline loops: CDR1 SEHNR, CDR2 FQNEAQ (reference sequence). The CDR3 protein is CASSLGLAGGKETQYF. CDR3 nucleotides: TGTGCCAGCAGCCTCGGACTAGCGGGTGGTAAAGAGACCCAGTACTTC. Together with reference TRBV7-9 and TRBJ2-5, the CDR3 gives the full variable domain: DTGVSQNPRHKITKRGQNVTFRCDPISEHNRLYWYRQTLGQGPEFLTYFQNEAQLEKSRLLSDRFSAERPKGSFSTLEIQRTEQGDSAMYLCASSLGLAGGKETQYFGPGTRLLVL.

This chain links TRBV4-2 with TRBJ1-3; no clear D. The CDR3 extends over 15 amino acids. Germline V gene lookup returns CDR1 LGHNA and CDR2 YNFKEQ. V lost 2 bases and J 0 bases, leaving 8 bases between the germline ends. The CDR3 loop reads CASSQLGPSGNTIYF. The CDR3 DNA reads TGTGCCAGCAGCCAACTCGGGCCCTCTGGAAACACCATATATTTT.

This clonotype was observed a few times. The rearrangement uses TRBV19 and TRBJ2-3; tentatively, D is TRBD2 (6 bases). This CDR3 spans 15 amino acids. Germline assignment: CDR1 LNHDA and CDR2 SQIVND (reference sequence). The V end lost 3 bases, the J end lost 5 bases, and 15 bases lay between the germline ends. The CDR3 bases are TGTGCCAGTAGTATTAATGGGCAGGGAGGAGATACGCAGTATTTT. As protein: CASSINGQGGDTQYF.

V and J are TRBV10-3 and TRBJ1-1, with 7 positions matching TRBD1. Germline V CDR1 and CDR2: ENHRY, SYGVKD. After removal of 4 bases from V and 8 bases from J, the junction contained 4 bases not matched to a gene. The CDR3 spans 12 residues. Here the CDR3 DNA reads TGTGCCATCAGTGGGGGACAGCGGGAAGCTTTCTTT. Translation: CAISGGQREAFF.

The chain joins TRBV29-1 to TRBJ1-1; D is unresolved. This CDR3 has 13 residues. Germline-derived CDR1 and CDR2 are SQVTM and ANQGSEA. V was clipped by 3 bases and J by 1 base, with 9 bases between them. CDR3 in amino acids: CSVDRATNTEAFF. CDR3 coding DNA: TGCAGCGTTGATCGGGCCACGAACACTGAAGCTTTCTTT.

The rearrangement links TRBV15 to TRBJ1-2, with D maybe TRBD1 (5 bases). Between the trimmed V and J ends, which lost 1 base and 6 bases, there was a span of 12 bases. This CDR3 has 14 residues. Germline loops: CDR1 LNHNV, CDR2 YYDKDF (reference sequence). In nucleotides, the CDR3 is TGTGCCACCAGCAGAGGAGGGGTGAGCGATGGCTACACCTTC. Translating gives CATSRGGVSDGYTF.

As regards this clonotype: A read error may explain this, as a much larger clone is one base away. The rearrangement joins TRBV19 to TRBJ2-7; no clear D gene. Trimming pared 1 base from V and 0 bases from J, leaving 10 bases between. The CDR3 contains 15 residues. Germline loops: CDR1 LNHDA, CDR2 SQIVND (reference sequence). CDR3 sequence: CASSIVEHHSYEQYF. CDR3 DNA: TGTGCCAGTAGTATAGTGGAGCATCACTCCTACGAGCAGTACTTC.

This clonotype appeared many times. The rearrangement joins TRBV19 to TRBJ1-1; D call uncertain. V dropped 2 bases and J dropped 3 bases, with 19 bases sitting between them. The CDR3 runs 17 residues. Germline V gives CDR1 LNHDA, CDR2 SQIVND (reference sequence). The CDR3: CASSIYVPGWRDTEAFF. The CDR3 DNA follows: TGTGCCAGTAGTATATACGTCCCGGGTTGGAGGGACACTGAAGCTTTCTTT.